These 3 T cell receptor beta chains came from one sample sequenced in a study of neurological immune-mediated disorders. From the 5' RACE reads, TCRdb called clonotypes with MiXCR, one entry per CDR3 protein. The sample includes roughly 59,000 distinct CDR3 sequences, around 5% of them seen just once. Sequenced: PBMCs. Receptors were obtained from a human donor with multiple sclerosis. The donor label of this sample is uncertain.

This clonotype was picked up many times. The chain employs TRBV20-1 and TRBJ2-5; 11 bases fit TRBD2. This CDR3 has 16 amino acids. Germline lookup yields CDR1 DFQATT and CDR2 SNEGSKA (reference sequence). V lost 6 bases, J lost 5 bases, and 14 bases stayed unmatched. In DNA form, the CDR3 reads TGCAGTGCAGGGTGGGGCTCTAGCGGGGGGATGGAGACCCAGTACTTC. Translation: CSAGWGSSGGMETQYF.

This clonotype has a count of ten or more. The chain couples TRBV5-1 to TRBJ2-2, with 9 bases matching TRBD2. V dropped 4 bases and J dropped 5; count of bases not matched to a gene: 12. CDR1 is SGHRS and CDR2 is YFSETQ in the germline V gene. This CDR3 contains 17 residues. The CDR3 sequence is CASSTRPGLARTGELFF. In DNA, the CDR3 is TGCGCCAGCAGCACGCGGCCGGGACTAGCACGAACCGGGGAGCTGTTTTTT.

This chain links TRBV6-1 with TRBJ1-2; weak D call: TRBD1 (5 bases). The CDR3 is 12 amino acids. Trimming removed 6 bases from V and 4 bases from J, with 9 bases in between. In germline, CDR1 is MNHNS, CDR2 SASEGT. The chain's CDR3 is CASRGEGYGYTF. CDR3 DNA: TGTGCCAGCAGGGGGGAAGGCTATGGCTACACCTTC.